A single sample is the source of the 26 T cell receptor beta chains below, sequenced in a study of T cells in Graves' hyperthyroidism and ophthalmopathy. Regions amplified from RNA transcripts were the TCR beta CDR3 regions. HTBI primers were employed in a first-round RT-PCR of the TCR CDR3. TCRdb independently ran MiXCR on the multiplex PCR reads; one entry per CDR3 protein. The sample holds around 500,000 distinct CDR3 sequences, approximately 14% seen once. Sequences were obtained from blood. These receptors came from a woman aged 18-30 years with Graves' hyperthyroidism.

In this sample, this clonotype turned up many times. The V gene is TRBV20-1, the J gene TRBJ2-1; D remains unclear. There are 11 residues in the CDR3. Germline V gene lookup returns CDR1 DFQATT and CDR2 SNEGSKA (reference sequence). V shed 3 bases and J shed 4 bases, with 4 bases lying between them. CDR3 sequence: CSASGYNEQFF. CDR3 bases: TGCAGTGCTAGTGGATACAATGAGCAGTTCTTC.

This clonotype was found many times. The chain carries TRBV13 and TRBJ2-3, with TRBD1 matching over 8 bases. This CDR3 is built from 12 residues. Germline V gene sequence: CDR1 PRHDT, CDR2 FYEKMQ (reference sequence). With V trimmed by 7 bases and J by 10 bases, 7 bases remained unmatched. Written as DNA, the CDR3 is TGTGCCAGCAACAGGGGGTCAGAGTCGCAGTATTTT. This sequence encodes CASNRGSESQYF.

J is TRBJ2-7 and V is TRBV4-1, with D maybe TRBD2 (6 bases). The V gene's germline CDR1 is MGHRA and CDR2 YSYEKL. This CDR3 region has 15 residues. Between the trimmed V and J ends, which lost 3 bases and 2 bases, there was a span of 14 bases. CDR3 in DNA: TGCGCCAGCAGCCAGGTACCCGGGGGAACCTACGAGCAGTACTTC. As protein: CASSQVPGGTYEQYF.

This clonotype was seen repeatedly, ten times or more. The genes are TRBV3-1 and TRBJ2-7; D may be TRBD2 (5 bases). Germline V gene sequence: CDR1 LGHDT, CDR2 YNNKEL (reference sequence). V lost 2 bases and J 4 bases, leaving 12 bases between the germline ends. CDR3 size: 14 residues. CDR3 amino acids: CASSQKVGGYEQYF. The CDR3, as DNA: TGTGCCAGCAGCCAAAAAGTCGGAGGTTACGAGCAGTACTTC.

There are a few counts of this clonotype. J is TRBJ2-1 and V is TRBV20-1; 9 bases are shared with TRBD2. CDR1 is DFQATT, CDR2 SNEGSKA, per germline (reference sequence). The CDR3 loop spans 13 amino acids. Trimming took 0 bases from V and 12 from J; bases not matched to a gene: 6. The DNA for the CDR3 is TGCAGTGCTAGAGAAAACCTAGCGGGAAGGCAGTTCTTC. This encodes CSARENLAGRQFF.

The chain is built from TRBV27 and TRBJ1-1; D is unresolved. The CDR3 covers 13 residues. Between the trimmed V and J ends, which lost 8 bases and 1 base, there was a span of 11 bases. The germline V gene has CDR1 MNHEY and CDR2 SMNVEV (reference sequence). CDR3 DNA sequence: TGTGCCAGCGCCGGGCAGACGAACACTGAAGCTTTCTTT. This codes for CASAGQTNTEAFF.

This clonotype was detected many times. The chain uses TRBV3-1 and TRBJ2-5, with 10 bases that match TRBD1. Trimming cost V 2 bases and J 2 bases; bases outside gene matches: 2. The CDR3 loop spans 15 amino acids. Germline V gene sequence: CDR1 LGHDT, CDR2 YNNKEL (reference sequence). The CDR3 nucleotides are TGTGCCAGCAGCCAAAGGACAGGGGGGCAAGAGACCCAGTACTTC. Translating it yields CASSQRTGGQETQYF.

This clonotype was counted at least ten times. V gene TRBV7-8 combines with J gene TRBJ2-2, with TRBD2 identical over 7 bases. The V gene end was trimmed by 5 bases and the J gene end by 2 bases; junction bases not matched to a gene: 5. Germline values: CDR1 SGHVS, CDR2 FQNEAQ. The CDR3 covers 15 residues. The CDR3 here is CASSRDYLNTGELFF. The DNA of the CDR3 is TGTGCCAGCAGCCGGGACTACCTTAACACCGGGGAGCTGTTTTTT.

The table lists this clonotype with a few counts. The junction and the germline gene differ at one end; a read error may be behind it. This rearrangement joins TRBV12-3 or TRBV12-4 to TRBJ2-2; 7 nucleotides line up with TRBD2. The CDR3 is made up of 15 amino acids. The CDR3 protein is CASSRSRGSTGELFF. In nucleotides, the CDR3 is TGCGCCAGCAGCCGGTCGCGGGGGAGCACCGGGGAGCTGTTTTTT.

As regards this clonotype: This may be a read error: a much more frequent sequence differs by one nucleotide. The CDR3 DNA follows: TGTGCCAGCAGCCCTAGACAGGGATGGGACACTGAAGCTTTCTTT. As protein: CASSPRQGWDTEAFF. The chain joins TRBV14 to TRBJ1-1; TRBD1 aligns across 7 bases. V trimming: 4 bases; J trimming: 3 bases; junction bases outside the gene matches: 8. Per germline, CDR1 SGHDN and CDR2 FVKESK. This CDR3 is built from 15 residues.

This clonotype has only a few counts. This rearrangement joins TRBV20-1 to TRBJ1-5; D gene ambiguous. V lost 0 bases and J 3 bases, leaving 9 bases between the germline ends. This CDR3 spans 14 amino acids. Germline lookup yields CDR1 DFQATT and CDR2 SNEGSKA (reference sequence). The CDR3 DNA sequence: TGCAGTGCTAGAGACCAGGTTCACAATCAGCCCCAGCATTTT. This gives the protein CSARDQVHNQPQHF.

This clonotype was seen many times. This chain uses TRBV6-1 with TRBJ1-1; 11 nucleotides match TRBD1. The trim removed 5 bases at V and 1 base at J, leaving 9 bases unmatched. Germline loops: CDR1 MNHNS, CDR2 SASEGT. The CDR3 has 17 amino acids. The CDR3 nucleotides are TGTGCCAGCAGTTCCGGGACAGGGGGAGGGAAGAACACTGAAGCTTTCTTT. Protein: CASSSGTGGGKNTEAFF.

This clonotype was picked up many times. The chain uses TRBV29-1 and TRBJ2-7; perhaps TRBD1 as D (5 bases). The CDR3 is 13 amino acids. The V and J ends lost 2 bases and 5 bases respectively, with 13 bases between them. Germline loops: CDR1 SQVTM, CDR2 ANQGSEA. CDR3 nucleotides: TGCAGCGTTGAACAGGGCCTACGCGACGAGCAGTACTTC. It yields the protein CSVEQGLRDEQYF.

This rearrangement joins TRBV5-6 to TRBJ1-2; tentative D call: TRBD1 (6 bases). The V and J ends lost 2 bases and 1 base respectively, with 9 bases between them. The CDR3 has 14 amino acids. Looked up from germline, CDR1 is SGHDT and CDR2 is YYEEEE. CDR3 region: CASSFGGHNYGYTF. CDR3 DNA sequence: TGTGCCAGCAGCTTTGGGGGACATAACTATGGCTACACCTTC.

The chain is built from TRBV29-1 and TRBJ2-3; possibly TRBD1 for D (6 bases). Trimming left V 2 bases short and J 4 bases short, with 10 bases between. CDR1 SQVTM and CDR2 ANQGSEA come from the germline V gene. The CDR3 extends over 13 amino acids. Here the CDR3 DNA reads TGCAGCGTTGAATCGGACAGTCCAGATACGCAGTATTTT. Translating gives CSVESDSPDTQYF.

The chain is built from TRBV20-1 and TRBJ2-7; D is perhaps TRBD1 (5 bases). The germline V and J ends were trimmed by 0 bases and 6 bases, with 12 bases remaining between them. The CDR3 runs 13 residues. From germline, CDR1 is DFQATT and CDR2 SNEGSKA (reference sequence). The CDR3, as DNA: TGCAGTGCTAGAGATGTCCCCAGGGTCGAGCAGTACTTC. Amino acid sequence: CSARDVPRVEQYF.

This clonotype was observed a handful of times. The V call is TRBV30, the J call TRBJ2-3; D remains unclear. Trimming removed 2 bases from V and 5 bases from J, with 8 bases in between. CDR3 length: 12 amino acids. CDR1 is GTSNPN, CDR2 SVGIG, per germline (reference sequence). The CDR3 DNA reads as TGTGCCTGGAGTTACAGAGGAGATACGCAGTATTTT. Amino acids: CAWSYRGDTQYF. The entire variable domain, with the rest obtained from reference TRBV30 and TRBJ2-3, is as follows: SQTIHQWPATLVQPVGSPLSLECTVEGTSNPNLYWYRQAAGRGLQLLFYSVGIGQISSEVPQNLSASRPQDRQFILSSKKLLLSDSGFYLCAWSYRGDTQYFGPGTRLTVL.

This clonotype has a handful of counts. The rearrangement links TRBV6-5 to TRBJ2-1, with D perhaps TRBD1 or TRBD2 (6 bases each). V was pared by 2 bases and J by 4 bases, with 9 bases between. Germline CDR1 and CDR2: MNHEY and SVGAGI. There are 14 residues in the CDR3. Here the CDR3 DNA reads TGTGCCAGCAGTTACAGGGGGGCGTACAATGAGCAGTTCTTC. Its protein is CASSYRGAYNEQFF.

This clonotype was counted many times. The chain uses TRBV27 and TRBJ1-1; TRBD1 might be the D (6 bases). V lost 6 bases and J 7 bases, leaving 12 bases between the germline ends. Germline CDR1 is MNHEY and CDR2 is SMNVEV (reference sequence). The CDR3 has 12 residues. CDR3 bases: TGTGCCAGCAGATCCGGACAGAGTGAAGCTTTCTTT. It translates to CASRSGQSEAFF.

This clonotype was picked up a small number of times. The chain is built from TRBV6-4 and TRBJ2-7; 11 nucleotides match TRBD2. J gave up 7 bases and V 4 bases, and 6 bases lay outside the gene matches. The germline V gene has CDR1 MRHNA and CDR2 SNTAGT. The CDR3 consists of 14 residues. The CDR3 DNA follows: TGTGCCAGCAGTGGGACTAGCGGGTTTATGGAGCAGTACGTC. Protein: CASSGTSGFMEQYV.

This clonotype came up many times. The CDR3 here is CASSPRDGLNQPQHF. In DNA, the CDR3 is TGCGCCAGCAGCCCCCGGGACGGCCTCAATCAGCCCCAGCATTTT. The chain combines TRBV5-1 with TRBJ1-5; TRBD1 is a possible D gene (5 bases). The CDR3 runs to 15 residues. CDR1 SGHRS and CDR2 YFSETQ come from the germline V gene. V dropped 4 bases and J dropped 3 bases, with 14 bases sitting between them.

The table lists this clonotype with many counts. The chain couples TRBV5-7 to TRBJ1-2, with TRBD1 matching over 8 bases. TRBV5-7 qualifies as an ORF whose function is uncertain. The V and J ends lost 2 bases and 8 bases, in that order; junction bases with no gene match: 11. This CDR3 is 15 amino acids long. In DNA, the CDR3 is TGTGCCAGCAGCTTTATGAACCAGGGGGCAGAGGGCTACACCTTC. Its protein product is CASSFMNQGAEGYTF.

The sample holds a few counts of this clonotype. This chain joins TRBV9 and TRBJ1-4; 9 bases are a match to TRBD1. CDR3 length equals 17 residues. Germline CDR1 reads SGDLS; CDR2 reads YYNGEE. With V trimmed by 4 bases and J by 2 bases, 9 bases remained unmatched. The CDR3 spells CASSTHLQGATNEKLFF. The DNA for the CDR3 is TGTGCCAGCAGCACTCATCTACAGGGGGCTACTAATGAAAAACTGTTTTTT.

CDR3 loop: CSAVKQSGYGYTF. The CDR3 DNA sequence: TGCAGTGCCGTCAAACAGAGCGGCTATGGCTACACCTTC. The chain links TRBV20-1 to TRBJ1-2; D is ambiguous. From germline, CDR1 is DFQATT and CDR2 SNEGSKA (reference sequence). V was clipped by 6 bases and J by 4 bases, with 15 bases between them. The CDR3 is 13 amino acids.

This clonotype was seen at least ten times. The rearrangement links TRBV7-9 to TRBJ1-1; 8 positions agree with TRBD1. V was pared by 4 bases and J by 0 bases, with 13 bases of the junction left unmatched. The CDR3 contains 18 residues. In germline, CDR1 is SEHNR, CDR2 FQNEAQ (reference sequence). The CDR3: CASSSAGQGSGMNTEAFF. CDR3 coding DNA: TGTGCCAGCAGCTCAGCCGGACAGGGTTCAGGGATGAACACTGAAGCTTTCTTT.

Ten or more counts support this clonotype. Here the CDR3 DNA reads TGTGCCAGCAGCTTAAACGGGAGAGCCTCCAATGAGCAGTTCTTC. It encodes CASSLNGRASNEQFF. This chain joins TRBV12-3 or TRBV12-4 and TRBJ2-1, with TRBD2 as a possible D gene (6 bases). The V end lost 6 bases, the J end lost 6 bases, and 18 bases lay between the germline ends. The CDR3 is made up of 15 amino acids.